These 15 T cell receptor beta chains share one sample of origin, sequenced in a study of blood T cell repertoires in COVID-19. Some clones are missing from TCRdb's copy, which holds only in-frame ones; the method was immunoSEQ multiplex PCR. The table lists roughly 260,000 clones, approximately 85% of them singletons, with less than 2.5% in the top ten. Sequencing was done on a sample of PBMCs or T cells enriched from blood (not recorded which). All receptors come from a woman in her 50s who had recovered from COVID-19.

The chain uses TRBV4-2 and TRBJ1-2, with D possibly matching TRBD1 (6 bases). V lost 2 bases, J lost 7 bases, and 17 bases lay in between. The CDR3 totals 15 residues. The germline V gene has CDR1 LGHNA and CDR2 YNFKEQ. CDR3 sequence (DNA): TGTGCCAGCAGCCAATTATTAACAGGGCTAGGTGGCTACACCTTC. It codes for CASSQLLTGLGGYTF.

This chain uses TRBV28 with TRBJ2-1; perhaps TRBD2 as D (6 bases). V was cut by 8 bases and J by 0 bases, with 8 bases left in between. Per the germline V gene, CDR1 is MDHEN and CDR2 is SYDVKM. The CDR3 is 13 amino acids. In DNA form, the CDR3 reads TGTGCCAGCGGGCGGGACTCCTACAATGAGCAGTTCTTC. It codes for CASGRDSYNEQFF. The complete variable domain, with remaining parts taken from reference TRBV28 and TRBJ2-1, reads DVKVTQSSRYLVKRTGEKVFLECVQDMDHENMFWYRQDPGLGLRLIYFSYDVKMKEKGDIPEGYSVSREKKERFSLILESASTNQTSMYLCASGRDSYNEQFFGPGTRLTVL.

This chain connects TRBV5-1 to TRBJ2-5; 14 bases align to TRBD2. Unmatched junction bases numbered 2, after V lost 0 bases and J lost 4 bases. Per the germline V gene, CDR1 is SGHRS and CDR2 is YFSETQ. The CDR3 has 16 amino acids. As DNA, the CDR3 is TGCGCCAGCAGCTTGGCCGGACTAGCGGGAGGAGAGACCCAGTACTTC. This encodes CASSLAGLAGGETQYF.

This chain connects TRBV5-6 to TRBJ1-2, with 8 bases identical to TRBD1. CDR1 and CDR2 from the germline V gene are SGHDT and YYEEEE. This CDR3 region has 16 residues. Losses at the gene ends were 2 bases for V and 5 bases for J; bases not matched to a gene: 11. For the CDR3, the DNA is TGTGCCAGCAGCTTCCGTCAGGACAGGGCTCGGTATGGCTACACCTTC. As protein: CASSFRQDRARYGYTF.

The V and J genes are TRBV7-9 and TRBJ1-6, with 9 bases aligning to TRBD1. V dropped 5 bases and J dropped 7; count of bases not matched to a gene: 6. Germline CDR1 reads SEHNR; CDR2 reads FQNEAQ (reference sequence). The CDR3 contains 15 residues. CDR3: CASSLQGAGNSPLHF. The CDR3 nucleotides read TGTGCCAGCAGCCTACAGGGGGCAGGGAATTCACCCCTCCACTTT.

The genes are TRBV4-1 and TRBJ2-1; maybe TRBD2 (5 bases). The CDR3 runs 15 residues. The V end was cut by 0 bases, the J end by 1 base, with 7 bases between. Germline CDR1 and CDR2: MGHRA and YSYEKL. This CDR3 is CASSQDGGSYNEQFF. As DNA, the CDR3 is TGCGCCAGCAGCCAAGATGGCGGGTCCTACAATGAGCAGTTCTTC.

The chain couples TRBV3-1 (or the pseudogene TRBV3-2) to TRBJ2-7, with D perhaps TRBD2 (5 bases). Trimming cost V 2 bases and J 6 bases, with 17 bases left between them. Per germline, CDR1 LGHDT and CDR2 YNNKEL (reference sequence). This CDR3 is 15 amino acids long. Here the CDR3 reads CASSQSAGLASEQYF. The CDR3 nucleotides are TGTGCCAGCAGCCAAAGTGCTGGACTCGCGTCCGAGCAGTACTTC.

The gene calls are TRBV18 and TRBJ1-2; maybe TRBD1 (6 bases). Looked up from germline, CDR1 is KGHSH and CDR2 is LQKENI. Trimming pared 8 bases from V and 7 bases from J, leaving 20 bases between. The CDR3 has 14 amino acids. CDR3 DNA sequence: TGTGCCAGCCCCCTTCCCGCAGGGGTGGGTGGCTACACCTTC. Protein: CASPLPAGVGGYTF. The variable domain in full, with the rest retrieved from reference TRBV18 and TRBJ1-2, is NAGVMQNPRHLVRRRGQEARLRCSPMKGHSHVYWYRQLPEEGLKFMVYLQKENIIDESGMPKERFSAEFPKEGPSILRIQQVVRGDSAAYFCASPLPAGVGGYTFGSGTRLTVV.

This sequence joins TRBV5-6 and TRBJ2-5, with 11 bases fitting TRBD2. The ends lost 2 bases at V and 4 bases at J; junction bases unmatched: 1. There are 14 residues in the CDR3. Germline V gene sequence: CDR1 SGHDT, CDR2 YYEEEE. The CDR3, as DNA: TGTGCCAGCAGCTTACTAGCGGGAGTAGAGACCCAGTACTTC. Protein product: CASSLLAGVETQYF.

This chain links TRBV24-1 with TRBJ1-2; TRBD1 matches at 11 bases. The CDR3 spans 13 residues. The J segment lost 8 bases and the V segment lost 9 bases, leaving 7 bases of the junction unmatched. Germline CDR1 reads KGHDR; CDR2 reads SFDVKD. The chain's CDR3 is CATSGTGGLGYTF. In DNA, the CDR3 is TGTGCCACCTCGGGGACAGGGGGTCTAGGCTACACCTTC.

This chain joins TRBV20-1 and TRBJ1-6, with D unresolved. Per germline, CDR1 DFQATT and CDR2 SNEGSKA (reference sequence). V was trimmed by 3 bases and J by 5 bases, leaving 8 bases between them. This CDR3 has 13 amino acids. The CDR3 bases are TGCAGTGCTAGTGTTATTAATAATTCACCCCTCCACTTT. It yields the protein CSASVINNSPLHF.

The chain combines TRBV27 with TRBJ2-2; no clear D. CDR1 is MNHEY and CDR2 is SMNVEV in the germline V gene (reference sequence). CDR3 size: 14 residues. Trimming removed 8 bases at V and 0 bases at J, with 10 bases between. CDR3 loop: CASCTQPNTGELFF. Here the CDR3 DNA reads TGTGCCAGCTGCACACAGCCGAACACCGGGGAGCTGTTTTTT.

This chain links TRBV19 with TRBJ1-5, with 7 bases that match TRBD1. CDR3 length equals 14 residues. Germline-derived CDR1 and CDR2 are LNHDA and SQIVND (reference sequence). V lost 6 bases to trimming and J lost 4 bases; unmatched junction nucleotides: 6. DNA for the CDR3: TGTGCCAGTAGCCCAGGGGGAGCAAATCAGCCCCAGCATTTT. The encoded protein is CASSPGGANQPQHF. Combining the CDR3 with reference TRBV19 and TRBJ1-5 gives the whole variable domain DGGITQSPKYLFRKEGQNVTLSCEQNLNHDAMYWYRQDPGQGLRLIYYSQIVNDFQKGDIAEGYSVSREKKESFPLTVTSAQKNPTAFYLCASSPGGANQPQHFGDGTRLSIL.

The chain couples TRBV19 to TRBJ2-5; D not resolved. V dropped 0 bases and J dropped 5 bases, with 7 bases sitting between them. Per the germline V gene, CDR1 is LNHDA and CDR2 is SQIVND (reference sequence). The CDR3 runs 13 residues. CDR3 in DNA: TGTGCCAGTAGTATAGATGAGGATGAGACCCAGTACTTC. Translating it yields CASSIDEDETQYF.

In this sample, this clone turned up once. DNA for the CDR3: TGCGCCAGCAGCTTGGCGAATGAGCAGTTCTTC. It translates to CASSLANEQFF. The chain couples TRBV5-1 to TRBJ2-1; no firm D call. Trimming took off 0 bases at V and 7 bases at J, with 2 bases between the two ends. The CDR3 has 11 residues. The germline V gene has CDR1 SGHRS and CDR2 YFSETQ.